This TCR beta chain was documented in a study of CD8+CD57+ T cells in acquired aplastic anemia. Genomic DNA provided the template from which TCR beta VDJ and CDR3 profiles were obtained. One entry per CDR3 protein, called by TCRdb with MiXCR from the reads. Of around 500,000 distinct CDR3 sequences in the sample, over 25% were seen once. CDR3 length: 14 residues. V gave up 5 bases and J gave up 5 bases, with 10 bases separating them. Germline V gene lookup returns CDR1 ENHRY and CDR2 SYGVKD. Sequencing involved patients with CD8+CD57+ cell expansion previously shown by flow cytometry. Patients had not yet gotten any therapy when their blood was taken for sampling.

This clonotype originated in a human donor with aplastic anemia. The chain couples TRBV10-3 to TRBJ1-6; no clear D gene. What was sequenced was sorted CD4+, CD8+, or CD8+CD57+ T cells (not recorded which) from PBMCs. In DNA, the CDR3 is TGTGCCATCAGTCCTCAGGAGAATAATTCACCCCTCCACTTT. Its translation is CAISPQENNSPLHF.